This is a list of T cell receptor beta chains from one sample in a study of blood T cells in healthy people across ages. TCRdb ran MiXCR on the 5' RACE reads and lists one entry per CDR3 protein. Altogether approximately 800,000 distinct CDR3 sequences are present, about 53% being singletons, with the ten largest covering 41%. Sequencing used blood. The receptors derive from a man of 80 years or more in good health. Both conserved end residues are part of each CDR3. The D gene is left open where the match is weak. Clone size is shown for a subset of rows, as once, few, many or a class of expanded clone.

CDR3	DNA	D	size	V	J	length
CASSLDTSGAHRDAYF	TGCGCCAGCAGCTTGGATACTAGCGGGGCACACAGAGACGCGTATTTT	TRBD2	.	TRBV5-1	TRBJ2-3	16
CSAGGRGSSYEQYF	TGCAGCGCGGGGGGCAGGGGGAGCTCCTACGAGCAGTACTTC	.	few	TRBV29-1	TRBJ2-7	14
CASSLAWDSSNTGELFF	TGTGCCAGCAGCTTAGCATGGGATAGTTCGAACACCGGGGAGCTGTTTTTT	.	.	TRBV7-8	TRBJ2-2	17
CASSSEILDTQYF	TGCGCCAGCAGCTCGGAGATCCTAGATACGCAGTATTTT	.	few	TRBV5-1	TRBJ2-3	13
CASSSGSFSNQPQHF	TGTGCCAGCAGCTCAGGCAGCTTTAGCAATCAGCCCCAGCATTTT	.	.	TRBV3-1	TRBJ1-5	15
CSAIVRDRSEQYF	TGCAGTGCTATTGTCCGGGACCGGAGTGAGCAGTACTTC	.	.	TRBV20-1	TRBJ2-7	13
CSVWKGQGYNEQFF	TGCAGCGTTTGGAAGGGACAGGGGTACAATGAGCAGTTCTTC	TRBD1	few	TRBV29-1	TRBJ2-1	14
CSVGGRAETQYF	TGCAGCGTTGGGGGCAGGGCAGAGACCCAGTACTTC	.	.	TRBV29-1	TRBJ2-5	12
CSVWFIDSYEQYF	TGCAGCGTTTGGTTTATTGACTCCTACGAGCAGTACTTC	.	.	TRBV29-1	TRBJ2-7	13
CSVELGPYQQYF	TGCAGCGTTGAGTTAGGGCCCTACCAGCAGTACTTC	.	.	TRBV29-1	TRBJ2-7	12
CASSVPVSVYGYTF	TGTGCCAGCAGTGTTCCAGTTAGTGTCTATGGCTACACCTTC	.	many	TRBV25-1	TRBJ1-2	14
CSAARLDGGWEQYF	TGCAGTGCTGCGCGACTAGACGGGGGATGGGAGCAGTACTTC	.	few	TRBV20-1	TRBJ2-4	14
CASARRGRLAGANEQFF	TGTGCCAGCGCCCGGCGGGGTAGGCTAGCGGGAGCAAATGAGCAGTTCTTC	.	.	TRBV21-1	TRBJ2-1	17
CSAIGGGTGINTEAFF	TGCAGTGCGATTGGGGGGGGAACAGGAATAAACACTGAAGCTTTCTTT	.	.	TRBV20-1	TRBJ1-1	16
CASSPLGGDTQYF	TGTGCCAGCAGTCCCTTGGGGGGAGATACGCAGTATTTT	.	.	TRBV12-3/TRBV12-4	TRBJ2-3	13
CASSPGQGASNEQFF	TGTGCCAGCAGCCCGGGACAGGGTGCAAGTAATGAGCAGTTCTTC	TRBD1	.	TRBV7-2	TRBJ2-1	15
CAIGDRASQETQYF	TGTGCCATAGGCGATCGGGCATCACAAGAGACCCAGTACTTC	.	.	TRBV10-3	TRBJ2-5	14
CATGRGLAGPNEQFF	TGTGCCACCGGCAGAGGACTAGCGGGCCCCAATGAGCAGTTCTTC	TRBD2	.	TRBV15	TRBJ2-1	15
CASSTGGTGPEAFF	TGTGCCAGCAGTACTGGGGGGACGGGTCCTGAAGCTTTCTTT	.	few	TRBV2	TRBJ1-1	14
CASSLAVGREQFF	TGTGCCAGCAGCTTAGCGGTTGGGCGCGAGCAGTTCTTC	.	few	TRBV7-2	TRBJ2-1	13
CASSEPGGPWDEQFF	TGTGCCAGCAGTGAACCGGGAGGGCCCTGGGATGAGCAGTTCTTC	TRBD2	.	TRBV2	TRBJ2-1	15
CSAGDNKNIQYF	TGCAGCGCCGGGGACAACAAAAACATTCAGTACTTC	.	.	TRBV29-1	TRBJ2-4	12
CATSDGTGTAFYNEQYF	TGTGCCACCAGTGATGGCACCGGGACAGCCTTCTACAATGAGCAGTACTTC	TRBD1	.	TRBV24-1	TRBJ2-7	17
CAISESGTSVYNEQYF	TGTGCCATCAGTGAGTCTGGGACTAGCGTCTACAATGAGCAGTACTTC	TRBD2	.	TRBV10-3	TRBJ2-7	16
CASSYRDLRTYEQYF	TGTGCCAGCAGCTACCGGGACCTTCGGACCTACGAGCAGTACTTC	.	.	TRBV21-1	TRBJ2-7	15
CASSRELAGEETQYF	TGTGCCTCCAGCAGAGAGCTAGCGGGGGAAGAGACCCAGTACTTC	TRBD2	.	TRBV15	TRBJ2-5	15
CSVEREGRSNEQFF	TGCAGCGTTGAACGGGAGGGTAGGAGCAATGAGCAGTTCTTC	TRBD2	.	TRBV29-1	TRBJ2-1	14
CASSSGQIQSYEQYF	TGTGCCAGCAGTTCAGGGCAAATCCAATCCTACGAGCAGTACTTC	.	.	TRBV28	TRBJ2-7	15
CASSTISGNSYNEQYF	TGTGCCAGCAGCACAATAAGCGGGAACTCCTACAATGAGCAGTACTTC	TRBD2	.	TRBV7-9	TRBJ2-4	16
CATSDPQASNTGELFF	TGTGCCACCAGTGATCCTCAGGCCTCGAACACCGGGGAGCTGTTTTTT	.	.	TRBV24-1	TRBJ2-2	16
CATSRDFGGNTEAFF	TGTGCCACCAGCAGAGATTTTGGCGGGAACACTGAAGCTTTCTTT	.	.	TRBV15	TRBJ1-1	15
CATSDGTSGKTLYNEQFF	TGTGCCACCAGTGACGGTACTAGCGGGAAGACGTTGTACAATGAGCAGTTCTTC	TRBD2	few	TRBV24-1	TRBJ2-1	18
CSAVIGTTWNEQYF	TGCAGTGCTGTTATCGGGACTACCTGGAATGAGCAGTACTTC	TRBD2	few	TRBV20-1	TRBJ2-5	14
CATSERPLAGGGNEQFF	TGTGCCACCAGTGAGCGCCCGTTAGCGGGAGGAGGTAATGAGCAGTTCTTC	TRBD2	.	TRBV24-1	TRBJ2-1	17
CASSPQGQGYQPQHF	TGTGCCAGCTCACCACAAGGACAGGGATACCAGCCCCAGCATTTT	TRBD1	.	TRBV18	TRBJ1-5	15
CASKREKSQNIQYF	TGTGCCAGCAAGCGGGAGAAATCCCAAAACATTCAGTACTTC	TRBD2	.	TRBV2	TRBJ2-4	14
CSVAGQGAHEQYF	TGCAGCGTTGCAGGTCAGGGTGCCCACGAGCAGTACTTC	.	few	TRBV29-1	TRBJ2-7	13
CSVGLLRETGREQYF	TGCAGCGTTGGACTACTTAGGGAGACCGGGAGGGAGCAGTACTTC	TRBD2	.	TRBV29-1	TRBJ2-7	15
CASSLVLASYEQYF	TGTGCCAGCAGTTTGGTTCTAGCCAGCTACGAGCAGTACTTC	.	.	TRBV27	TRBJ2-7	14
CASSLAGTEYYEQYF	TGCGCCAGCAGCTTGGCCGGGACAGAATACTACGAGCAGTACTTC	TRBD1	.	TRBV5-1	TRBJ2-7	15
CSASSPGQGATDTQYF	TGCAGTGCTTCCTCCCCCGGACAGGGAGCCACAGATACGCAGTATTTT	TRBD1	.	TRBV20-1	TRBJ2-3	16
CASSQDQVSLDEQYF	TGCGCCAGCAGCCAAGATCAGGTCAGTTTGGACGAGCAGTACTTC	.	once	TRBV4-1	TRBJ2-7	15
CASSLGPSGYGGEQYF	TGTGCCAGCAGTTTAGGCCCGAGCGGGTACGGAGGCGAGCAGTACTTC	.	once	TRBV12-3/TRBV12-4	TRBJ2-7	16
CAGSPPGVANYGYTF	TGTGCCGGCAGTCCCCCGGGAGTGGCTAACTATGGCTACACCTTC	.	.	TRBV6-6	TRBJ1-2	15
CASSPSGRTDTQYF	TGTGCCAGCAGTCCATCGGGGCGCACAGATACGCAGTATTTT	.	few	TRBV5-1	TRBJ2-3	14
CSVEDRGVQYGYTF	TGCAGCGTTGAAGATCGGGGGGTTCAATATGGCTACACCTTC	.	.	TRBV29-1	TRBJ1-2	14
CASSGNYGYTF	TGTGCCAGCAGTGGTAACTATGGCTACACCTTC	.	.	TRBV25-1	TRBJ1-2	11
CASSSDRESYNEQFF	TGCGCCAGCAGCAGCGACAGGGAGTCCTACAATGAGCAGTTCTTC	TRBD1	.	TRBV5-1	TRBJ2-1	15
CSARDGGSGRDTEAFF	TGCAGTGCTAGAGATGGGGGTTCGGGAAGGGACACTGAAGCTTTCTTT	.	.	TRBV20-1	TRBJ1-1	16
CASSYQTGLDLREQYF	TGTGCCAGCAGTTACCAAACGGGACTAGACCTTCGCGAGCAGTACTTC	TRBD2	.	TRBV6-6	TRBJ2-7	16
CASRLDSLMNTEAFF	TGTGCCAGCAGATTGGACAGCCTAATGAACACTGAAGCTTTCTTT	.	.	TRBV2	TRBJ1-1	15
CSPGQKTNEQFF	TGCAGCCCGGGACAGAAAACCAATGAGCAGTTCTTC	TRBD1	.	TRBV29-1	TRBJ2-1	12
CASSLVTAGPYEQYF	TGCGCCAGCAGCTTGGTAACAGCCGGGCCCTACGAGCAGTACTTC	.	.	TRBV5-1	TRBJ2-7	15